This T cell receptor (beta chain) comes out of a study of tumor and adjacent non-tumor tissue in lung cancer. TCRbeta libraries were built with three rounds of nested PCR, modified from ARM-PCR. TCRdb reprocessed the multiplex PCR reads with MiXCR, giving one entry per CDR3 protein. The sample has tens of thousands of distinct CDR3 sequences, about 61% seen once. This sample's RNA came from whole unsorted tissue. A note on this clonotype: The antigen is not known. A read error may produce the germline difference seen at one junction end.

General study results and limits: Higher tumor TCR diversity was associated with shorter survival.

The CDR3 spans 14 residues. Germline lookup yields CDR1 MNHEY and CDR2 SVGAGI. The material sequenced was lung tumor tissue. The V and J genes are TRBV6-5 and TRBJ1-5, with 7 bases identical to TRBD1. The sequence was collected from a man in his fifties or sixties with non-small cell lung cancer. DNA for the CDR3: TGTGGCAGCAGCCCAAGACAGGGCAATCAGCCCCAGCACTTT. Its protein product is CGSSPRQGNQPQHF.